This TCR beta chain is drawn from a study of CD8 T cells in Susac syndrome. Random hexamers were used to reverse transcribe the RNA input (about 0.5 to 1 ug). MiXCR was run by TCRdb on the immunoSEQ multiplex PCR reads, yielding one entry per CDR3 protein. The sample consists of roughly 89,000 distinct CDR3 sequences, 96% of them appearing once. CDR3 size: 17 residues. V shed 4 bases, J shed 0 bases, and the junction held 6 bases outside the gene matches. Study results and caveats: Detection of Susac-specific public clones gave around 15 in total CD8+ repertoires and about 5 in CD8+ TEMRA repertoires.

On this clonotype: Antigen: not known.

The receptor comes from a human donor with Susac syndrome. The rearrangement uses TRBV12-3 or TRBV12-4 and TRBJ2-5; 12 nucleotides align to TRBD2. The sequenced sample was CD8+ T cells from PBMCs. CDR3 coding DNA: TGTGCCAGCAGTTCGCGGACTAGCGGGACGTACCAAGAGACCCAGTACTTC. Translation gives CASSSRTSGTYQETQYF.